A selection of T cell receptor beta chains follows, all from one sample in a study of blood T cell repertoires in COVID-19. Using immunoSEQ multiplex PCR, the repertoire was profiled, and TCRdb retains in-frame clones only, with some absent. This table holds almost 400,000 clones, around 89% found once. The sequencing sample was made of PBMCs or T cells enriched from blood (not recorded which). Source of these receptors: a woman in her twenties or thirties with acute COVID-19. Each CDR3 is given with its conserved first and last residue. D genes are given only for firm matches. A row's size may be missing; if present it is once, few, many or a size class.

size: .
J: TRBJ2-1
D: TRBD2
V: TRBV2
CDR3: CASGPGTSGGRGEQFF
DNA: TGTGCCAGTGGCCCGGGGACTAGCGGGGGAAGGGGTGAGCAGTTCTTC

size: .
J: TRBJ1-3
D: .
V: TRBV7-8
CDR3: CASSLRGGGYSGNTIYF
DNA: TGTGCCAGCAGCTTAAGGGGAGGAGGTTACTCTGGAAACACCATATATTTT

size: .
J: TRBJ2-3
D: .
V: TRBV24-1
CDR3: CATSDLKGDTDTQYF
DNA: TGTGCCACCAGTGATTTGAAGGGGGACACAGATACGCAGTATTTT

size: .
J: TRBJ2-7
D: TRBD1
V: TRBV3-1/TRBV3-2
CDR3: CASSGTGLAYF
DNA: TGTGCCAGCAGCGGGACAGGGCTTGCGTACTTC

size: once
J: TRBJ1-2
D: .
V: TRBV30
CDR3: CAWDQGIHGYTF
DNA: TGTGCCTGGGATCAGGGGATTCATGGCTACACCTTC

size: .
J: TRBJ1-2
D: .
V: TRBV5-4
CDR3: CASSLAAGAEVYGYTF
DNA: TGTGCCAGCAGCTTGGCTGCGGGTGCAGAAGTCTATGGCTACACCTTC

size: .
J: TRBJ1-2
D: .
V: TRBV5-1
CDR3: CASSLVGGFSYTF
DNA: TGCGCCAGCAGCTTGGTTGGCGGGTTTAGCTACACCTTC

size: .
J: TRBJ1-5
D: .
V: TRBV28
CDR3: CASGDRQPQHF
DNA: TGTGCCAGCGGCGACAGGCAGCCCCAGCATTTT

size: .
J: TRBJ1-5
D: TRBD1
V: TRBV7-9
CDR3: CASSFFDRAPQPQHF
DNA: TGTGCCAGCAGCTTCTTTGACAGGGCCCCTCAGCCCCAGCATTTT

size: .
J: TRBJ2-7
D: .
V: TRBV2
CDR3: CASSEVGGEQYF
DNA: TGTGCCAGCAGTGAAGTCGGGGGCGAGCAGTACTTC

size: .
J: TRBJ1-6
D: .
V: TRBV9
CDR3: CASSVLGTDSPLHF
DNA: TGTGCCAGCAGCGTACTAGGGACTGATTCACCCCTCCACTTT

size: .
J: TRBJ2-1
D: TRBD1
V: TRBV6-6
CDR3: CASRPQGFPYNEQFF
DNA: TGTGCCAGCAGACCACAGGGGTTTCCCTACAATGAGCAGTTCTTC

size: .
J: TRBJ1-3
D: .
V: TRBV21-1
CDR3: CASSNRLAGRDGNTIYF
DNA: TGTGCCAGCAGCAACAGGCTCGCAGGGAGGGATGGAAACACCATATATTTT

size: .
J: TRBJ2-7
D: .
V: TRBV6-6
CDR3: CASSYLGSSDYEQYF
DNA: TGTGCCAGCAGTTACTTAGGGAGTTCGGACTACGAGCAGTACTTC

size: .
J: TRBJ2-1
D: TRBD2
V: TRBV24-1
CDR3: CATSARPGLADNEQFF
DNA: TGTGCCACCAGTGCCCGACCGGGACTAGCGGACAATGAGCAGTTCTTC

size: few
J: TRBJ2-2
D: .
V: TRBV11-3
CDR3: CASSLDAGELFF
DNA: TGTGCCAGCAGCTTAGACGCCGGGGAGCTGTTTTTT

size: .
J: TRBJ2-2
D: .
V: TRBV3-1/TRBV3-2
CDR3: CASTPGVLRELFF
DNA: TGTGCCAGCACCCCCGGGGTACTCAGGGAGCTGTTTTTT

size: .
J: TRBJ1-2
D: .
V: TRBV12-3/TRBV12-4
CDR3: CASSPLPRYGYTF
DNA: TGTGCCAGCAGCCCCCTTCCCCGCTATGGCTACACCTTC

size: .
J: TRBJ2-1
D: TRBD2
V: TRBV3-1/TRBV3-2
CDR3: CASRRAGGAVNEQFF
DNA: TGTGCCAGCAGACGAGCCGGGGGGGCCGTCAATGAGCAGTTCTTC

size: .
J: TRBJ2-1
D: .
V: TRBV10-1
CDR3: CASSERKLSPELEQFF
DNA: TGCGCCAGCAGTGAGCGTAAGCTGAGCCCTGAGTTGGAGCAGTTCTTC

size: .
J: TRBJ2-7
D: .
V: TRBV7-9
CDR3: CASSLGDRMIYEQYF
DNA: TGTGCCAGCAGCTTAGGCGACAGGATGATCTACGAGCAGTACTTC

size: once
J: TRBJ1-1
D: .
V: TRBV4-1
CDR3: CASSQALITGTAEAFF
DNA: TGCGCCAGCAGCCAAGCGTTAATCACAGGGACCGCTGAAGCTTTCTTT

size: once
J: TRBJ1-2
D: .
V: TRBV27
CDR3: CASATMDRLNYGYTF
DNA: TGTGCCAGCGCGACCATGGACAGACTAAACTATGGCTACACCTTC

size: once
J: TRBJ1-1
D: TRBD1
V: TRBV5-1
CDR3: CASSRNRETGAEAFF
DNA: TGCGCCAGCAGCCGGAACAGGGAAACAGGGGCTGAAGCTTTCTTT

size: .
J: TRBJ2-3
D: .
V: TRBV24-1
CDR3: CATSDQGYADTQYF
DNA: TGTGCCACCAGTGATCAGGGGTACGCAGATACGCAGTATTTT

size: .
J: TRBJ2-7
D: TRBD1
V: TRBV7-3
CDR3: CASSSGTGFYYEQYF
DNA: TGTGCCAGCAGCTCCGGGACAGGGTTCTACTACGAGCAGTACTTC

size: .
J: TRBJ2-5
D: TRBD1
V: TRBV29-1
CDR3: CSVEADRVETQYF
DNA: TGCAGCGTTGAGGCGGACAGGGTCGAGACCCAGTACTTC

size: .
J: TRBJ1-3
D: .
V: TRBV11-2
CDR3: CASSLDGRIVDTIYF
DNA: TGTGCCAGCAGCTTAGACGGCAGGATAGTTGACACCATATATTTT

size: .
J: TRBJ2-1
D: TRBD1
V: TRBV29-1
CDR3: CSVEFRGSYNEQFF
DNA: TGCAGCGTTGAATTCAGGGGGAGCTACAATGAGCAGTTCTTC

size: once
J: TRBJ1-1
D: .
V: TRBV27
CDR3: CASSFSRGTEAFF
DNA: TGTGCCAGCAGTTTTTCCAGGGGCACTGAAGCTTTCTTT

size: .
J: TRBJ2-2
D: .
V: TRBV21-1
CDR3: CASSYPEGPGQGGGELFF
DNA: TGTGCCAGCAGCTACCCGGAAGGGCCGGGACAGGGCGGCGGGGAGCTGTTTTTT

size: .
J: TRBJ1-2
D: .
V: TRBV5-4
CDR3: CASSLYGTTTNYGYTF
DNA: TGTGCCAGCAGCTTGTACGGGACAACGACTAACTATGGCTACACCTTC

size: once
J: TRBJ1-1
D: TRBD1
V: TRBV9
CDR3: CASSVGITGGFTEAFF
DNA: TGTGCCAGCAGCGTGGGAATTACAGGGGGCTTCACTGAAGCTTTCTTT

size: .
J: TRBJ2-1
D: .
V: TRBV5-1
CDR3: CASSLVRGRWFNEQFF
DNA: TGCGCCAGCAGCTTGGTGCGGGGGCGGTGGTTCAATGAGCAGTTCTTC

size: .
J: TRBJ2-3
D: .
V: TRBV5-5
CDR3: CASSLDSGNTDTQYF
DNA: TGTGCCAGCAGCTTGGATTCAGGAAACACAGATACGCAGTATTTT

size: .
J: TRBJ1-1
D: .
V: TRBV2
CDR3: CATSPEMNTEAFF
DNA: TGTGCCACCTCCCCGGAGATGAACACTGAAGCTTTCTTT

size: .
J: TRBJ1-2
D: .
V: TRBV9
CDR3: CASSVGPSYTF
DNA: TGTGCCAGCAGCGTAGGGCCCTCGTACACCTTC

size: .
J: TRBJ2-7
D: .
V: TRBV14
CDR3: CASSLYSYEQYF
DNA: TGTGCCAGCAGCCTCTACTCCTACGAGCAGTACTTC

size: .
J: TRBJ2-5
D: .
V: TRBV6-5
CDR3: CASSLNPGDQETQYF
DNA: TGTGCCAGCAGCCTTAATCCAGGGGACCAAGAGACCCAGTACTTC

size: .
J: TRBJ1-1
D: .
V: TRBV24-1
CDR3: CATSDSDRNTEAFF
DNA: TGTGCCACCAGTGATTCGGACAGAAACACTGAAGCTTTCTTT

size: .
J: TRBJ1-2
D: TRBD1
V: TRBV3-1/TRBV3-2
CDR3: CASSPMVTGDYGYTF
DNA: TGTGCCAGCAGCCCGATGGTCACAGGGGACTATGGCTACACCTTC

size: .
J: TRBJ2-7
D: .
V: TRBV4-3
CDR3: CASSPKGTWDEQYF
DNA: TGCGCCAGCAGCCCGAAAGGGACATGGGACGAGCAGTACTTC

size: .
J: TRBJ1-4
D: TRBD1
V: TRBV4-1
CDR3: CASSLSRDRVETNEKLFF
DNA: TGCGCCAGCAGCCTCTCCCGGGACAGGGTTGAAACTAATGAAAAACTGTTTTTT

size: .
J: TRBJ1-2
D: .
V: TRBV19
CDR3: CASSYESFDGYTF
DNA: TGTGCCAGTAGTTATGAGAGTTTCGATGGCTACACCTTC

size: .
J: TRBJ2-7
D: .
V: TRBV20-1
CDR3: CSASHGYEQYF
DNA: TGCAGTGCTAGCCACGGCTACGAGCAGTACTTC

size: once
J: TRBJ1-3
D: .
V: TRBV28
CDR3: CASSTTGNSGNTIYF
DNA: TGTGCCAGCAGTACAACAGGGAACTCTGGAAACACCATATATTTT

size: .
J: TRBJ2-1
D: .
V: TRBV7-3
CDR3: CASSLVGGQQFF
DNA: TGTGCCAGCAGCTTAGTAGGAGGACAGCAGTTCTTC

size: .
J: TRBJ1-3
D: .
V: TRBV5-1
CDR3: CASSRSDGSSGNTIYF
DNA: TGCGCCAGCAGCAGATCGGACGGGAGCTCTGGAAACACCATATATTTT